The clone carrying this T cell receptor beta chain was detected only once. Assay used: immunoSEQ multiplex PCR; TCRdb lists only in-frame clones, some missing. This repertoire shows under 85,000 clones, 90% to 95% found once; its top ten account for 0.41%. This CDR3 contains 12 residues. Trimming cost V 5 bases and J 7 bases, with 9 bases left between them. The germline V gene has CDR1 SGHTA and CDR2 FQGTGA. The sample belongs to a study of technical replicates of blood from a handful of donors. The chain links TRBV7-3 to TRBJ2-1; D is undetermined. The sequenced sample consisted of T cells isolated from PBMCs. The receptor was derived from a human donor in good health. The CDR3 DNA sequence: TGTGCCAGCAGCCTTGGTGAGAATGAGCAGTTCTTC. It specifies CASSLGENEQFF.